These T cell receptor beta chains were read from a single sample in a study of shared clonotypes between healthy human individuals. Produced via immunoSEQ multiplex PCR; TCRdb's table is partial and in-frame only. The sample includes about 1,900,000 clones, less than 95% of them seen just once. The material sequenced was naive CD8+ T cells sorted from blood. These receptors were collected from a man between 18 and 35 years old in good health. CDR3s leave out the opening cysteine and the closing phenylalanine or tryptophan.

>TRBV10-1
ASSAGTDYEQY
>TRBV9
ASSVSGGLSYEQY
>TRBV27
ASSRGQFQETQY
>TRBV7-9
ASAETGDYGYT
>TRBV5-6
ASSVGGEVSTEAF
>TRBV30
AWSGQTGGYNEQF
>TRBV7-9
ASSLTFNEQY
>TRBV30
AWDPVAGAEAF
>TRBV19
ASTVGYNSPLH
>TRBV6-1
ASSEDPGAGEKLF
>TRBV6-5
ASSYIGGAKDTQY
>TRBV6-1
ASSEVPQTEQF
>TRBV5-6
ASSFDSENTEAF
>TRBV5-1
ASRLGQGLYNEQF
>TRBV5-5
ASSLDVRDYEQY
>TRBV30
AWSVRHRAHGYT
>TRBV6-1
ASSLNEQY
>TRBV7-9
ASSLSLSRDPNEQF
>TRBV15
ATSTGQGADGYT
>TRBV6-5
ASRPQGRGETQY
>TRBV30
AWSGLQGAGTEAF
>TRBV28
ASSFGVSGRAYEQY
>TRBV7-9
ASSLGPSGGAYFTDTQY
>TRBV27
ASSLIGSGANVLT
>TRBV27
ASSLGRGPTYEQY
>TRBV27
ASSHTVRGRVTGELF
>TRBV9
ASSIGGIDTEAF
>TRBV27
ASSPTGLTEAF
>TRBV7-9
ASSLEVGRQEPEAF